The T cell receptor (beta chain) described here comes from a study of blood T cell repertoires in COVID-19. Looking at the study overall: Some COVID-19 samples were acute and others convalescent; all came from the United States, Italy and Spain. Sample material is recorded as cDNA or gDNA derived from T cells, B-cell-depleted T cells, or PBMCs.

The CDR3 totals 15 residues. CDR1 is ENHRY, CDR2 SYGVKD, per germline. Losses at the gene ends were 3 bases for V and 2 bases for J; bases not matched to a gene: 6. The authors' processing: Amplified reference gene primers provided the basis for estimating nucleated cell counts. The data were produced by immunoSEQ multiplex PCR, yet TCRdb's version contains in-frame clones alone and is incomplete. Clone size and the V and J calls come from that table; the DNA yielded D and trimming. Seen here are under 100,000 clones, around four fifths observed once, and the top ten hold 3% to 3.5%. This chain joins TRBV10-3 and TRBJ1-1, with 7 bases lining up with TRBD1. The sample taken for sequencing was peripheral blood. The receptor was derived from a man aged 50-60 years with acute or convalescent COVID-19. The CDR3: CAISEWTGPNTEAFF. The CDR3 region has the DNA TGTGCCATCAGTGAATGGACAGGACCTAACACTGAAGCTTTCTTT.